Listed below are T cell receptor beta chains from one sample, sequenced in a study of Graves' ophthalmopathy and Graves' hyperthyroidism. TCRdb fed the multiplex PCR reads into MiXCR, producing one record per CDR3 protein. Counted here are hundreds of thousands of distinct CDR3 sequences, about 20% occurring once; the ten biggest clones make up around 6.5%. Input material: peripheral blood. The receptors were gathered from a woman between 18 and 29 years old with stable Graves' hyperthyroidism. Some clones in this sample may be carry-over from other donors' samples. Both conserved end residues are part of each CDR3. D genes are given only for firm matches. Some rows have no size entry. The others give once, few or many, or a class for an expanded clone.

CDR3	DNA	V	J	D	size
CASSPPRSGRDEQYF	TGTGCCAGCAGCCCACCCCGGAGCGGGAGGGACGAGCAGTACTTC	TRBV13	TRBJ2-7	TRBD2	many
CASSLTFYGLKAFF	TGTGCCAGCAGCTTAACGTTTTACGGATTAAAAGCTTTCTTT	TRBV7-3	TRBJ1-1	NA	many
CASSRYEQYF	TGTGCCAGCAGCCGCTACGAGCAGTACTTC	TRBV28	TRBJ2-7	NA	many
CAISDRFGTGVPYEQYF	TGTGCCATCAGTGACAGGTTTGGGACAGGGGTCCCCTACGAGCAGTACTTC	TRBV10-3	TRBJ2-7	TRBD1	NA
CSARVPQGIRF	TGCAGTGCTAGAGTCCCCCAGGGAATTCGGTTC	TRBV20-1	TRBJ1-2	NA	once
CASSLLGTLSYEQYF	TGTGCCAGCAGTTTGTTAGGGACCTTAAGCTACGAGCAGTACTTC	TRBV12-3/TRBV12-4	TRBJ2-7	NA	NA
CASSLGTASYYEQYF	TGTGCCAGCAGCTTGGGGACAGCCAGCTACTACGAGCAGTACTTC	TRBV5-6	TRBJ2-7	NA	few
CASSPDRGAEAFF	TGTGCCAGCAGTCCTGATCGGGGGGCTGAAGCTTTCTTT	TRBV6-2/TRBV6-3	TRBJ1-1	NA	many
CASSLARGRSYEQYF	TGTGCCAGCAGCTTAGCCCGGGGGAGGTCCTACGAGCAGTACTTC	TRBV11-1	TRBJ2-7	NA	many
CASSEGLQETQYF	TGTGCCAGCAGTGAAGGGCTCCAAGAGACCCAGTACTTC	TRBV6-1	TRBJ2-5	NA	many
CASSKLAGNTGELFF	TGTGCCAGCAGCAAACTAGCGGGAAACACCGGGGAGCTGTTTTTT	TRBV7-9	TRBJ2-2	TRBD2	few
CASSLNLKDRGNRAFF	TGCGCCAGCAGCTTGAACCTAAAAGACAGGGGGAACAGGGCTTTCTTT	TRBV5-1	TRBJ1-1	TRBD1	many
CASSYSKSGDYEQYF	TGTGCCAGCAGTTACTCGAAGTCCGGAGACTACGAGCAGTACTTC	TRBV6-2/TRBV6-3	TRBJ2-7	NA	many
CAISARRPAQAETQYF	TGTGCCATCAGTGCCCGCCGGCCGGCGCAGGCAGAGACCCAGTACTTC	TRBV10-3	TRBJ2-5	NA	many
CASSFRSAFGGNTGELFF	TGCGCCAGCAGCTTTCGGTCGGCGTTCGGGGGGAACACCGGGGAGCTGTTTTTT	TRBV5-1	TRBJ2-2	NA	NA
CASSPGSRNTEAFF	TGTGCCAGCAGCCCAGGGAGCAGAAACACTGAAGCTTTCTTT	TRBV6-2/TRBV6-3	TRBJ1-1	NA	many
CASSPGGLNYGYTF	TGTGCCAGCAGCCCGGGGGGACTTAACTATGGCTACACCTTC	TRBV3-1	TRBJ1-2	NA	few
CASSVGVGTYEQYF	TGTGCCAGCAGCGTGGGAGTAGGGACCTACGAGCAGTACTTC	TRBV9	TRBJ2-7	NA	many
CSVPGGHRTEAFF	TGCAGCGTTCCTGGCGGCCATCGGACTGAAGCTTTCTTT	TRBV29-1	TRBJ1-1	NA	NA
CASSSLQQTLHF	TGTGCCAGCAGCTCCCTACAGCAGACTCTCCACTTT	TRBV12-3/TRBV12-4	TRBJ1-6	NA	NA
CASSYPGSKTQYF	TGTGCCAGCAGTTACCCAGGGTCGAAGACCCAGTACTTC	TRBV27	TRBJ2-5	NA	NA
CATSKLAGASYF	TGTGCCACCAGCAAACTAGCGGGGGCCTCGTACTTC	TRBV15	TRBJ2-7	TRBD2	few
CASSFPGGSETQYF	TGCGCCAGCAGCTTCCCAGGGGGCTCGGAGACCCAGTACTTC	TRBV5-1	TRBJ2-5	TRBD1	NA
CASSLSGRWQPQHF	TGTGCCAGCAGTTTGTCAGGTCGATGGCAGCCCCAGCATTTT	TRBV6-5	TRBJ1-5	NA	NA
CSATGVGGRTYNEQFF	TGCAGTGCTACCGGGGTGGGGGGTCGGACCTACAATGAGCAGTTCTTC	TRBV20-1	TRBJ2-1	NA	many
CASSRRRDRGKTSNQPQHF	TGTGCCAGCAGTCGACGTCGGGACAGGGGGAAAACTAGCAATCAGCCCCAGCATTTT	TRBV6-4	TRBJ1-5	TRBD1	NA
CASSYSKRLQGGEQYF	TGTGCCAGCAGTTACTCGAAGAGGTTACAGGGGGGAGAGCAGTACTTC	TRBV6-5	TRBJ2-7	TRBD1	NA
CASSKQGKWSNQPQHF	TGTGCCAGCAGTAAACAGGGAAAGTGGAGCAATCAGCCCCAGCATTTT	TRBV6-1	TRBJ1-5	NA	NA
CASSQSHYRQGNQPQHF	TGTGCCAGCAGTCAAAGCCACTATAGACAGGGCAATCAGCCCCAGCATTTT	TRBV27	TRBJ1-5	NA	many
CASRTGGVNTEAFF	TGTGCCAGCAGGACCGGAGGGGTGAACACTGAAGCTTTCTTT	TRBV12-3/TRBV12-4	TRBJ1-1	NA	many
CASSFRPWGVQETQYF	TGTGCCAGCAGTTTTCGGCCCTGGGGAGTGCAAGAGACCCAGTACTTC	TRBV12-3/TRBV12-4	TRBJ2-5	NA	many
CASSKDRARYEQYF	TGTGCCAGCAGTAAGGACAGGGCGCGGTACGAGCAGTACTTC	TRBV12-3/TRBV12-4	TRBJ2-7	TRBD1	many
CASSSLRDRVISRAGYTF	TGTGCCAGCTCATCCCTGCGGGACAGGGTAATTAGTAGGGCGGGCTACACCTTC	TRBV12-3/TRBV12-4	TRBJ1-2	TRBD1	many
CASSPLTSGTTYNEQFF	TGTGCCAGCAGCCCCCTGACTAGCGGGACAACCTACAATGAGCAGTTCTTC	TRBV11-1	TRBJ2-1	TRBD2	NA
CASSPEDRLGETQYF	TGTGCCAGCAGTCCTGAGGACAGGCTGGGGGAGACCCAGTACTTC	TRBV6-1	TRBJ2-5	TRBD1	few
CASSYSATYGYSF	TGTGCCAGCAGTTACTCGGCCACATATGGCTACAGCTTC	TRBV6-5	TRBJ1-2	NA	few
CASTPGQGTNYGYTF	TGTGCCAGCACTCCGGGGCAGGGGACTAACTATGGCTACACCTTC	TRBV6-1	TRBJ1-2	NA	NA
CASSQGSRGSETQYF	TGTGCCAGCAGCCAAGGCAGCAGGGGATCGGAGACCCAGTACTTC	TRBV14	TRBJ2-5	NA	few
CATSSGGNQPQHF	TGTGCCACCAGCAGCGGAGGAAATCAGCCCCAGCATTTT	TRBV15	TRBJ1-5	NA	many
CASTDGRRNQPQHF	TGTGCCAGTACCGACGGAAGACGCAATCAGCCCCAGCATTTT	TRBV19	TRBJ1-5	NA	NA
CASSYQAGFGELFF	TGTGCCAGCAGTTATCAGGCCGGTTTCGGGGAGCTGTTTTTT	TRBV6-5	TRBJ2-2	NA	NA
CSARGLTSAGLYEQYF	TGCAGTGCTAGAGGGTTGACTAGCGCGGGCTTGTACGAGCAGTACTTC	TRBV20-1	TRBJ2-7	TRBD2	many
CASSQDWRWDEQYF	TGTGCCAGCAGCCAAGACTGGCGGTGGGACGAGCAGTACTTC	TRBV3-1	TRBJ2-7	NA	NA
CASSLVGRGTTEAFF	TGTGCCAGCAGCTTAGTGGGGCGGGGGACCACTGAAGCTTTCTTT	TRBV11-2	TRBJ1-1	NA	many
CALRGAGGFYEQYF	TGTGCCCTGCGGGGAGCGGGAGGATTCTACGAGCAGTACTTC	TRBV2	TRBJ2-7	TRBD2	many
CASSQRHYNSPLHF	TGTGCCAGCAGCCAGCGACACTATAATTCACCCCTCCACTTT	TRBV12-3/TRBV12-4	TRBJ1-6	NA	NA
CASSHPGKGVFEQYF	TGTGCCAGCAGCCACCCGGGAAAGGGGGTCTTCGAGCAGTACTTC	TRBV3-1	TRBJ2-7	NA	many
CASGATYNSPLHF	TGTGCCAGCGGGGCCACCTATAATTCACCCCTCCACTTT	TRBV28	TRBJ1-6	NA	many
CASSLQGFGGYTF	TGTGCCAGCAGCCTCCAGGGGTTTGGTGGCTACACCTTC	TRBV6-1	TRBJ1-2	NA	NA
CSAFGRGNSPLHF	TGCAGTGCGTTCGGTAGGGGGAATTCACCCCTCCACTTT	TRBV20-1	TRBJ1-6	NA	many
CAIQQGHGYTF	TGTGCCATCCAACAGGGTCATGGCTACACCTTC	TRBV6-1	TRBJ1-2	NA	NA
CSARDRTGDGYTF	TGCAGTGCTAGAGATCGGACAGGGGATGGCTACACCTTC	TRBV20-1	TRBJ1-2	TRBD1	many